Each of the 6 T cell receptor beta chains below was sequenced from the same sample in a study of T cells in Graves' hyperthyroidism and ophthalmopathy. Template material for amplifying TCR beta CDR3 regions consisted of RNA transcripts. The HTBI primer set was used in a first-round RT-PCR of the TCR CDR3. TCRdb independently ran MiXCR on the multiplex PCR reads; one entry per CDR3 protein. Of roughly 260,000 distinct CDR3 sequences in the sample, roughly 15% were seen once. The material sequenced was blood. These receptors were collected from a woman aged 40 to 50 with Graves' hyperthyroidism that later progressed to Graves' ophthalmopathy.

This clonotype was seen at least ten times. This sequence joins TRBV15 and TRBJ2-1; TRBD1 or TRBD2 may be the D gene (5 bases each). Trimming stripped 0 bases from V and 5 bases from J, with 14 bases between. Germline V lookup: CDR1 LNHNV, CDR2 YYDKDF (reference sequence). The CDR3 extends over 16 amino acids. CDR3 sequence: CATSRDLGDINNEQFF. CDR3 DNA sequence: TGTGCCACCAGCAGAGATCTGGGGGATATAAACAATGAGCAGTTCTTC.

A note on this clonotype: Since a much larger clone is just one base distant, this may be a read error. The CDR3 loop reads CAISSEGLQHQHF. The CDR3 DNA reads as TGTGCCATCAGTTCGGAGGGCTTACAGCACCAGCATTTT. V gene TRBV10-3 combines with J gene TRBJ1-5; D gene ambiguous. The CDR3 is 13 amino acids. CDR1 and CDR2 from the germline V gene are ENHRY and SYGVKD.

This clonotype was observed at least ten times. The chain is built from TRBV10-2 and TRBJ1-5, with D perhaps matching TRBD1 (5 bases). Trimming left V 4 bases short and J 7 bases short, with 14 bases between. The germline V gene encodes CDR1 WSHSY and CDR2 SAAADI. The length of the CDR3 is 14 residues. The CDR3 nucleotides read TGCGCCAGCAGTGTTTCGGGGGAGGACCAGCCCCAGCATTTT. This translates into CASSVSGEDQPQHF.

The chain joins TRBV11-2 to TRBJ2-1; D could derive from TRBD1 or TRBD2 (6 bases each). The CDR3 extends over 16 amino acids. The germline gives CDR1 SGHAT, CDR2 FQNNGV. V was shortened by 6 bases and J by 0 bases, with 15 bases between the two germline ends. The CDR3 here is CASSQQGGSSYNEQFF. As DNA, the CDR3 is TGTGCCAGCAGTCAACAAGGGGGGAGCTCCTACAATGAGCAGTTCTTC.

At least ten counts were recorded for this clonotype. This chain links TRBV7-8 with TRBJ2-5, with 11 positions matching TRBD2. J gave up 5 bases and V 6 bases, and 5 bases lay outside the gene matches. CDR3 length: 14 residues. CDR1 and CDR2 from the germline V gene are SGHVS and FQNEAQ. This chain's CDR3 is CASSQTSGIETQYF. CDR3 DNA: TGTGCCAGCAGTCAGACTAGCGGGATTGAGACCCAGTACTTC.

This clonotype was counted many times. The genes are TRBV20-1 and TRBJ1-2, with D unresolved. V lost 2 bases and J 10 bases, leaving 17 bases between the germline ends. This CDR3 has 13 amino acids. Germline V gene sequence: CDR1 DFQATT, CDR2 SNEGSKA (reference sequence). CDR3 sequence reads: CSARRTARSPYTF. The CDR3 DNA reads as TGCAGTGCTAGACGTACAGCCCGAAGCCCCTACACCTTC.